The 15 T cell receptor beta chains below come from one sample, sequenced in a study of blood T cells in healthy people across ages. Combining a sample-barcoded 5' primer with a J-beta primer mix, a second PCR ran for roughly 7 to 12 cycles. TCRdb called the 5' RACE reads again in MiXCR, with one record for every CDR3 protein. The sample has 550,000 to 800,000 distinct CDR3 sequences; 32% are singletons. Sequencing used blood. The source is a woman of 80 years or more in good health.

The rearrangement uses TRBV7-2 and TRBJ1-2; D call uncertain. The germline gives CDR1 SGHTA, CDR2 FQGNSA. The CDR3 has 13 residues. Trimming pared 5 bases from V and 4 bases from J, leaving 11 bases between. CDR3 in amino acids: CASSQHGSYGYTF. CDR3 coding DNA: TGTGCCAGCAGCCAACATGGGAGCTATGGCTACACCTTC.

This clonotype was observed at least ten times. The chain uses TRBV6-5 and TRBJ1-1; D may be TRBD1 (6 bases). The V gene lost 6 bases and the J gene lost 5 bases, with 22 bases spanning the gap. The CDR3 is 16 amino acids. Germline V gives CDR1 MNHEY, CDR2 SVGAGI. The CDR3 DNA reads TGTGCCAGCAGGTCCGTAAACAGGGCCCGAGGGACTGAAGCTTTCTTT. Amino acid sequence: CASRSVNRARGTEAFF.

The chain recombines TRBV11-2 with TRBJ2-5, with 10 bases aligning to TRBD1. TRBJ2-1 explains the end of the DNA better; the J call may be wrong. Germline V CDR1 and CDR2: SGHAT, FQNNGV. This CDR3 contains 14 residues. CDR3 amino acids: CASSLGQGGETQFF. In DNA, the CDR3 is TGTGCCAGCAGCCTCGGACAGGGGGGAGAGACCCAGTTCTTC.

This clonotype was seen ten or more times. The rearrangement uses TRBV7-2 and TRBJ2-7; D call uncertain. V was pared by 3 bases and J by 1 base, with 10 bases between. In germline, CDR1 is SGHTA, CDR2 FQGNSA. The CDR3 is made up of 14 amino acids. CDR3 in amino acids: CASSLDGPSYEQYF. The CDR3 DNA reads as TGTGCCAGCAGCTTGGACGGGCCTTCCTACGAGCAGTACTTC.

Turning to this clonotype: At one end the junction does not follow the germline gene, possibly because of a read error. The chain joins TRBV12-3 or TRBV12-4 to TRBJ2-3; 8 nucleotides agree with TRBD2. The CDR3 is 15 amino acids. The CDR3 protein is CASTRSGVSTDAQYF. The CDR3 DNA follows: TGTGCCAGCACCCGTAGCGGGGTTAGCACAGATGCGCAGTATTTT.

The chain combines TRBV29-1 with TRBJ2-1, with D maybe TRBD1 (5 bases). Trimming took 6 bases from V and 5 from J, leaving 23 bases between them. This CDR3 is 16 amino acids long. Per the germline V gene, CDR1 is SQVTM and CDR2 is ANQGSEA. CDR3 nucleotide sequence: TGCAGCGTAAGCCGACAGTTCCTACAAAATAACAATGAGCAGTTCTTC. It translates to CSVSRQFLQNNNEQFF.

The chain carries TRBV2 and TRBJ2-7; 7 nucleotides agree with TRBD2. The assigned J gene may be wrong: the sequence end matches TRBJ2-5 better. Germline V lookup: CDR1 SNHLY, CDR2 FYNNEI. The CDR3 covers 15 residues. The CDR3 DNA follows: TGTGCCAGCAGTGAAGCGGGCGGGAGTGAAGAGACCCAGTACTTC. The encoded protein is CASSEAGGSEETQYF.

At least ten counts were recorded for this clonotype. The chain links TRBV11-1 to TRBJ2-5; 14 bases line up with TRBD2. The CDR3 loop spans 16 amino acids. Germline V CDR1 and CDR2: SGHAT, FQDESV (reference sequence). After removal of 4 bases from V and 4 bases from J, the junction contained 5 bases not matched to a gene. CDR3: CASSYRTSGGIETQYF. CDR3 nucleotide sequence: TGTGCCAGCAGCTACCGGACTAGCGGGGGGATAGAGACCCAGTACTTC.

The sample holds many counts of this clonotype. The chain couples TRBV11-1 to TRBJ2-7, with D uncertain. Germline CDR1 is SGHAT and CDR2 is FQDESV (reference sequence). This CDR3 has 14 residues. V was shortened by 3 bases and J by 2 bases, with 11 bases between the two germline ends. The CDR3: CASSFRPYTYEQYF. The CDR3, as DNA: TGTGCCAGCAGCTTTCGACCCTATACCTACGAGCAGTACTTC.

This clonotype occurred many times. CDR3 coding DNA: TGCAGCGTTGAAGCCGAGGGATCTGGGGCCAACGTCCTGACTTTC. Amino acids: CSVEAEGSGANVLTF. The chain is built from TRBV29-1 and TRBJ2-6; a possible D gene is TRBD2 (5 bases). This CDR3 has 15 residues. CDR1 and CDR2 (germline): SQVTM, ANQGSEA. V was trimmed by 1 base and J by 1 base, leaving 8 bases between them. The full variable domain, in which reference TRBV29-1 and TRBJ2-6 provide the parts outside the CDR3, is SAVISQKPSRDICQRGTSLTIQCQVDSQVTMMFWYRQQPGQSLTLIATANQGSEATYESGFVIDKFPISRPNLTFSTLTVSNMSPEDSSIYLCSVEAEGSGANVLTFGAGSRLTVL.

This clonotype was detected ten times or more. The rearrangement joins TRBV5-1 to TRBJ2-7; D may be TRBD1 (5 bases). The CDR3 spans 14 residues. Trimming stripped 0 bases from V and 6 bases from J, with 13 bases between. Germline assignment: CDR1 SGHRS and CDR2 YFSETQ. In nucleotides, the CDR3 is TGCGCCAGCAGCTTGGGCCAGGGATGGGTCGAGCAGTACTTC. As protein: CASSLGQGWVEQYF.

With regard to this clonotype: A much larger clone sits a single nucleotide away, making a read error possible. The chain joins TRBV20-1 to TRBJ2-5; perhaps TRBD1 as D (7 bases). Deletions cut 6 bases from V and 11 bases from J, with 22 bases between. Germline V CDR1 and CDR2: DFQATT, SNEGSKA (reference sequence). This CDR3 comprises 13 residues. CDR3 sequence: CSAARGASNEQYF. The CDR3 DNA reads TGCAGTGCGGCCAGGGGGGCCTCGAATGAGCAGTACTTC.

The CDR3 region is CASSCDRVVDGYTF. Written as DNA, the CDR3 is TGTGCCAGCAGTTGCGACAGGGTCGTTGATGGCTACACCTTC. V is TRBV6-2 or TRBV6-3 and J is TRBJ1-2, with TRBD1 identical over 7 bases. The V gene's germline CDR1 is MNHEY and CDR2 SVGEGT. Trimming removed 4 bases from V and 6 bases from J; junction bases left unmatched: 8. This CDR3 spans 14 amino acids.

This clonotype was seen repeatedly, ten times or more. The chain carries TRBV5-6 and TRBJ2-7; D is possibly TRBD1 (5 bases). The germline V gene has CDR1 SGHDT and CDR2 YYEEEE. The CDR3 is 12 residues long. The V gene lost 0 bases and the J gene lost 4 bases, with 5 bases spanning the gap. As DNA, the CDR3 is TGTGCCAGCAGCTTGGACAGGTACGAGCAGTACTTC. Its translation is CASSLDRYEQYF.

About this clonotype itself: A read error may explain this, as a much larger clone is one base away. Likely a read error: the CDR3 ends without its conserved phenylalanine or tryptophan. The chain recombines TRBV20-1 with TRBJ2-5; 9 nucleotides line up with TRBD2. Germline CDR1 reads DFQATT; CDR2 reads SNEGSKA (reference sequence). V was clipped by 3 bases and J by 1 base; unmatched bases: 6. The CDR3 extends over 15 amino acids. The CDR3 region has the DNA TGCAGTGCTAGTCTGCTAGCGGGGATCCAAGAGACCCAGTACGTC. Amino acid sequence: CSASLLAGIQETQYV.